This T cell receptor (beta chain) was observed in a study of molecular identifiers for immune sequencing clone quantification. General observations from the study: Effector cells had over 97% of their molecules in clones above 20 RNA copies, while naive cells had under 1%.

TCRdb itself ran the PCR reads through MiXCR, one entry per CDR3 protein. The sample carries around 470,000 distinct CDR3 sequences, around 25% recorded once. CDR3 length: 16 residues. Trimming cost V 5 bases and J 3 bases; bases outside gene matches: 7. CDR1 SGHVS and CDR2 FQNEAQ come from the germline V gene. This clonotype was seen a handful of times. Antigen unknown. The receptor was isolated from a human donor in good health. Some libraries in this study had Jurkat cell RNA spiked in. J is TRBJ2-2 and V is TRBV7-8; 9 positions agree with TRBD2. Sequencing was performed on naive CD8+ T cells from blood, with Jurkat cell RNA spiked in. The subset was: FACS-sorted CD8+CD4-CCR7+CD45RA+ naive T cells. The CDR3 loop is CASSPPSGIYTGELFF. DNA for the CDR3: TGTGCCAGCAGCCCCCCTAGCGGGATTTACACCGGGGAGCTGTTTTTT. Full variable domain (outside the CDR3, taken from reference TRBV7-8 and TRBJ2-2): GAGVSQSPRYKVAKRGQDVALRCDPISGHVSLFWYQQALGQGPEFLTYFQNEAQLDKSGLPSDRFFAERPEGSVSTLKIQRTQQEDSAVYLCASSPPSGIYTGELFFGEGSRLTVL.